Following are 8 T cell receptor beta chains from one sample sequenced in a study of shared clonotypes between healthy human individuals (TCRdb year 2020). For the CD8 naive samples, CD45RO-negative cells were positively selected for CCR7, yielding a CD45RA+CCR7+ population from which TemRA cells were excluded. Library method: the immunoSEQ multiplex PCR assay. TCRdb obtained this table from immuneACCESS and retained in-frame rearrangements with V and J assigned. These tables miss some clones; where compared with another copy, unresolved V genes account for less than half of the shortfall, and the remainder is unexplained. Present in this sample are about 2.2 million clones, roughly 91% of which were seen just once. The top ten hold approximately 1.7% of the sample. Sample: naive CD8+ T cells from PBMCs. The cell subset or site label here, explained by the study, means: CD45RA+CCR7+. These receptors all come from a man between 18 and 29 years old in good health. Some clones in this sample may be carry-over from other donors' samples.

The rearrangement joins TRBV6-1 to TRBJ2-1; D is perhaps TRBD1 (7 bases). Trimming stripped 2 bases from V and 8 bases from J, with 16 bases between. Looked up from germline, CDR1 is MNHNS and CDR2 is SASEGT. CDR3 length: 15 amino acids. The CDR3 region is CASSELASRGDEQFF. The CDR3 DNA is TGTGCCAGCAGTGAACTAGCAAGCAGGGGGGATGAGCAGTTCTTC.

The chain joins TRBV7-9 to TRBJ1-4; no clear D gene. The CDR3 contains 10 residues. V gave up 5 bases and J gave up 12 bases, with 7 bases separating them. CDR1 and CDR2 from the germline V gene are SEHNR and FQNEAQ (reference sequence). CDR3 DNA sequence: TGTGCCAGCAGCCCATTCCAACTGTTTTTT. It specifies CASSPFQLFF.

The chain employs TRBV4-2 and TRBJ2-5; D gene unclear. The germline V gene encodes CDR1 LGHNA and CDR2 YNFKEQ. V was trimmed by 0 bases and J by 5 bases, leaving 10 bases between them. The CDR3 is 14 residues long. The CDR3 region has the DNA TGTGCCAGCAGCCAAGATGAAGTGGGGGAGACCCAGTACTTC. Translation: CASSQDEVGETQYF.

V gene TRBV27 combines with J gene TRBJ2-2; D unclear. Germline V gene lookup returns CDR1 MNHEY and CDR2 SMNVEV (reference sequence). The CDR3 sequence is 16 residues long. Trimming shortened V by 8 bases and J by 3 bases, and 19 bases separated the two germline ends. Here the CDR3 DNA reads TGTGCCAGCGGCCCGCTCACGGTTTTGTACACCGGGGAGCTGTTTTTT. This sequence encodes CASGPLTVLYTGELFF.

The DNA for the CDR3 is TGTGCCAGCAGCGTAGAGAGGGGGCGAACGGATGGCTACACCTTC. Protein: CASSVERGRTDGYTF. The chain employs TRBV9 and TRBJ1-2, with TRBD1 matching 7 bases. Per the germline V gene, CDR1 is SGDLS and CDR2 is YYNGEE. Germline trimming cut 0 bases from V and 6 bases from J; bases unmatched to any gene: 8. The CDR3 is 15 residues long.

V usage is TRBV4-2 and J usage is TRBJ1-2; D gene unclear. Germline V gives CDR1 LGHNA, CDR2 YNFKEQ. Between the trimmed V and J ends, which lost 1 base and 4 bases, there was a span of 10 bases. This CDR3 spans 14 amino acids. CDR3 bases: TGTGCCAGCAGCCAAGTAGGCAGCGCCTATGGCTACACCTTC. This sequence encodes CASSQVGSAYGYTF.

This chain joins TRBV4-2 and TRBJ2-1, with D possibly being TRBD1 or TRBD2 (5 bases each). Deletions cut 1 base from V and 0 bases from J, with 10 bases between. The CDR3 runs to 16 residues. Germline CDR1 LGHNA, CDR2 YNFKEQ. The CDR3 nucleotides read TGTGCCAGCAGCCAAGTGGGGGTTAGCTCCTACAATGAGCAGTTCTTC. As protein: CASSQVGVSSYNEQFF.

This clone occurred a few times. The V and J genes are TRBV7-9 and TRBJ1-4, with D possibly TRBD1 on 6 matching bases. Germline V CDR1 and CDR2: SEHNR, FQNEAQ (reference sequence). Deletions cut 5 bases from V and 10 bases from J, with 23 bases between. This CDR3 is 16 amino acids long. CDR3 loop: CASSPPNRAPRGKLFF. CDR3 sequence (DNA): TGTGCCAGCAGCCCTCCGAACAGGGCTCCCCGAGGAAAACTGTTTTTT.